These 13 T cell receptor beta chains share one sample of origin, sequenced in a study of T cell changes during pregnancy in multiple sclerosis. Here immunoSEQ multiplex PCR was the method, and the copy in TCRdb shows in-frame clones only, minus some. This sample carries more than 80,000 clones, around 90% of them seen once, and the ten largest clones take less than 2%. Sequencing was performed on peripheral blood, taken in the first trimester of pregnancy. The receptors here all came from a female donor with multiple sclerosis, enrolled in a pregnancy study.

This clone was detected only once. The chain combines TRBV29-1 with TRBJ2-5, with D possibly being TRBD2 (6 bases). The J call could be wrong; TRBJ2-7 is a better fit for the DNA end. The CDR3 is made up of 13 amino acids. CDR1 and CDR2 (germline): SQVTM, ANQGSEA. CDR3 nucleotide sequence: TGCAGCGTTCAGGAGGGGATAAACTACGAGCAGTACTTC. It codes for CSVQEGINYEQYF.

With regard to this clone: At one of its ends the junction is not consistent with the germline gene, which may arise from a read error. CDR3 nucleotides: TGCGCCAGCAGTTTGGGTGGGACACGGAAAGAAAAACTGTTTTTT. This sequence encodes CASSLGGTRKEKLFF. This chain connects TRBV5-1 to TRBJ1-4, with D perhaps matching TRBD1 (6 bases). The germline gives CDR1 SGHRS, CDR2 YFSETQ. The CDR3 is made up of 15 amino acids.

This clone was seen a handful of times. This chain links TRBV6-5 with TRBJ2-7; 7 bases match TRBD1. Looked up from germline, CDR1 is MNHEY and CDR2 is SVGAGI. The CDR3 spans 12 residues. V lost 8 bases and J lost 6; bases outside the gene matches: 7. The CDR3 sequence is CASGQGVVEQYF. DNA for the CDR3: TGTGCCAGCGGGCAGGGGGTTGTCGAGCAGTACTTC.

V is TRBV7-8 and J is TRBJ2-1; D possibly corresponds to TRBD1 (6 bases). Germline CDR1 and CDR2: SGHVS and FQNEAQ. The CDR3 is 17 amino acids. Trimming removed 5 bases at V and 0 bases at J, with 17 bases between. The chain's CDR3 is CASSLRGQPSSYNEQFF. The DNA for the CDR3 is TGTGCCAGCAGCCTTCGGGGACAACCCAGCTCCTACAATGAGCAGTTCTTC.

The V and J genes are TRBV7-8 and TRBJ2-5, with D tentatively TRBD2 (5 bases). The CDR3 runs to 16 residues. V was cut by 1 base and J by 1 base, with 13 bases left in between. CDR1 SGHVS and CDR2 FQNEAQ come from the germline V gene. CDR3 coding DNA: TGTGCCAGCAGCTTAGGGGCCCTAGCTAGCCAAGAGACCCAGTACTTC. Amino acids: CASSLGALASQETQYF.

This chain links TRBV27 with TRBJ2-7; D is unclear. Germline V gives CDR1 MNHEY, CDR2 SMNVEV (reference sequence). CDR3 length: 11 amino acids. Trimming stripped 4 bases from V and 3 bases from J, with 4 bases between. The CDR3: CASSSHYEQYF. The CDR3 bases are TGTGCCAGCAGTTCCCACTACGAGCAGTACTTC.

The chain links TRBV6-4 to TRBJ1-2, with 11 bases aligning to TRBD1. The CDR3 extends over 14 amino acids. Looked up from germline, CDR1 is MRHNA and CDR2 is SNTAGT. The V and J ends lost 6 bases and 4 bases, in that order; junction bases with no gene match: 4. CDR3 region: CASRPGTGGYGYTF. CDR3 nucleotide sequence: TGTGCCAGCAGGCCCGGGACAGGGGGCTATGGCTACACCTTC.

The J gene is TRBJ2-1, the V gene TRBV9; a weak D match, TRBD2 (5 bases). CDR3 length: 16 residues. Germline CDR1 SGDLS, CDR2 YYNGEE. V lost 1 base and J 10 bases, leaving 21 bases between the germline ends. CDR3 in DNA: TGTGCCAGCAGCGTAAGGGAGTCTCCCCGTTTGGGCGAGCAGTTCTTC. It encodes CASSVRESPRLGEQFF. Together with reference TRBV9 and TRBJ2-1, the CDR3 gives the full variable domain: DSGVTQTPKHLITATGQRVTLRCSPRSGDLSVYWYQQSLDQGLQFLIQYYNGEERAKGNILERFSAQQFPDLHSELNLSSLELGDSALYFCASSVRESPRLGEQFFGPGTRLTVL.

The chain uses TRBV5-1 and TRBJ2-1; TRBD2 aligns across 8 bases. From germline, CDR1 is SGHRS and CDR2 YFSETQ. V gave up 5 bases and J gave up 0 bases; unmatched junction bases: 4. The length of the CDR3 is 15 residues. CDR3 in DNA: TGCGCCAGCAGGCGGGCGGGAGGCTCCTACAATGAGCAGTTCTTC. Its protein product is CASRRAGGSYNEQFF.

The rearrangement links TRBV9 to TRBJ1-2; possibly TRBD1 for D (5 bases). Trimming left V 0 bases short and J 4 bases short, with 16 bases between. The CDR3 has 16 residues. Germline V gene sequence: CDR1 SGDLS, CDR2 YYNGEE. The DNA of the CDR3 is TGTGCCAGCAGCGTAGCCCTTAGTAGGGGCAGCTATGGCTACACCTTC. Amino acid sequence: CASSVALSRGSYGYTF.

The chain has TRBV9 and TRBJ2-7; 11 positions agree with TRBD2. Germline assignment: CDR1 SGDLS and CDR2 YYNGEE. The CDR3 length is 16 residues. Trimming took 3 bases from V and 0 from J; bases not matched to a gene: 5. CDR3: CASSALGTSGSYEQYF. For the CDR3, the DNA is TGTGCCAGCAGCGCCCTCGGGACTAGCGGCTCCTACGAGCAGTACTTC.

The genes are TRBV4-3 and TRBJ2-2, with D perhaps TRBD2 (6 bases). Germline CDR1 LGHNA, CDR2 YSLEER. This CDR3 is 15 amino acids long. Trimming shortened V by 0 bases and J by 6 bases, and 11 bases separated the two germline ends. The CDR3 reads CASSQEGSGAGELFF. As DNA, the CDR3 is TGCGCCAGCAGCCAAGAAGGATCGGGGGCCGGGGAGCTGTTTTTT.

The rearrangement uses TRBV19 and TRBJ1-5, with D possibly TRBD1 on 6 matching bases. The germline V and J ends were trimmed by 4 bases and 9 bases, with 16 bases remaining between them. The CDR3 contains 14 residues. The germline CDR1 and CDR2 sequences are LNHDA and SQIVND (reference sequence). CDR3 in amino acids: CASSTPQGRRPQHF. In DNA, the CDR3 is TGTGCCAGTAGTACCCCACAGGGTAGGCGGCCCCAGCATTTT. Combining the CDR3 with reference TRBV19 and TRBJ1-5 gives the whole variable domain DGGITQSPKYLFRKEGQNVTLSCEQNLNHDAMYWYRQDPGQGLRLIYYSQIVNDFQKGDIAEGYSVSREKKESFPLTVTSAQKNPTAFYLCASSTPQGRRPQHFGDGTRLSIL.